The 16 T cell receptor beta chains in this list originate from one sample, sequenced in a study of tissue T cells after allogeneic stem cell transplantation. Produced via immunoSEQ multiplex PCR; TCRdb's table is partial and in-frame only. Of about 48,000 clones in the sample, about 73% were seen once. The sample was sorted cells pooled from one or two spleens. The source of these receptors is a pool of C57BL/6 mice in good health.

This clone has only one observation. The germline and genes are mouse ones. The read is 1 residue too short to cover the CDR3 end, so that end is filled in from the germline J gene. The chain is built from TRBV15 and TRBJ1-1; possibly TRBD1 for D (6 bases). Per germline, CDR1 SGHND and CDR2 FRSKSL. V lost 4 bases, J lost 0 bases, and 9 bases lay in between. CDR3 length equals 14 residues. CDR3 sequence: CASSSDSSNTEVFF. The covered CDR3 bases are TGTGCCAGCAGTTCGGACAGTTCAAACACAGAAGTCTTC.

In the case of this clone: Here the gene names and germline are mouse. The read ends 1 residue early relative to the CDR3; the germline J gene fills the gap. Other DNA sequences in the sample encode the same CDR3. The chain carries TRBV3 and TRBJ1-2; 7 nucleotides align to TRBD1. Germline lookup yields CDR1 SNHLY and CDR2 FYNGKV (reference sequence). V lost 1 base and J lost 0; bases outside the gene matches: 2. The CDR3 has 15 amino acids. The covered CDR3 bases are TGTGCCAGCAGCTTAGAAGGGACAGCAAACTCCGACTACACC. Its translation: CASSLEGTANSDYT. The full CDR3 protein reads CASSLEGTANSDYTF.

Worth noting for this clone: These gene names are mouse names. The read falls 1 residue short of the CDR3 end, and the missing part is taken from the germline J gene. The rearrangement uses TRBV13-1 and TRBJ2-7; 8 bases are shared with TRBD2. CDR1 is NSHNY and CDR2 is SYGAGN in the germline V gene. The V gene end was trimmed by 0 bases and the J gene end by 5 bases; junction bases not matched to a gene: 4. There are 14 residues in the CDR3. The CDR3 loop reads CASSDAGWGDEQYF. CDR3 bases read: TGTGCCAGCAGTGATGCAGGCTGGGGGGATGAACAGTAC.

This clone was detected only once. The germline and genes are mouse ones. The sequenced fragment ends 1 residue before the CDR3 boundary, so the rest is inferred from the germline J gene. The rearrangement joins TRBV29 to TRBJ2-3, with TRBD2 as a possible D gene (6 bases). The CDR3 runs 13 residues. The V gene's germline CDR1 is MSHET and CDR2 SYDVDS. The ends were cut back, 8 bases at V and 1 base at J, with 10 bases in the middle. The covered CDR3 bases are TGTGCTAGCCCGGGGGGTGGTGCAGAAACGCTGTAT. This codes for CASPGGGAETLY. The CDR3 in full is CASPGGGAETLYF.

Of note for this clone: Mouse names are used for the genes. The missing CDR3 end, 1 residue past where the read stops, is filled in from the germline J gene. The V and J genes are TRBV24 and TRBJ1-5; 9 positions agree with TRBD1. The CDR3 runs 16 residues. J gave up 0 bases and V 3 bases, and 3 bases lay outside the gene matches. The germline V gene encodes CDR1 KGHTA and CDR2 FRNEEI. The CDR3 region is CASSLQGAYNNQAPLF. CDR3 bases read: TGTGCCAGCAGTCTACAGGGGGCATATAACAACCAGGCTCCGCTT.

This clone was picked up a small number of times. The gene names here belong to mouse. The read comes to an end 1 residue before the CDR3 does, leaving the germline J gene to fill in the end. The V gene is TRBV19, the J gene TRBJ2-5; 14 bases are shared with TRBD2. The germline gives CDR1 FNHDT, CDR2 SITEND (reference sequence). V gave up 4 bases and J gave up 2 bases; unmatched junction bases: 3. The CDR3 length is 16 residues. CDR3 in amino acids: CASSGTGGAPQDTQYF. Partial CDR3 DNA: TGTGCCAGCAGTGGGACTGGGGGGGCGCCCCAAGACACCCAGTAC.

Concerning this clone: Genes here carry mouse names. The read finishes 1 residue shy of the CDR3 end, and the germline J gene is used to complete it. This chain joins TRBV24 and TRBJ1-4, with D possibly matching TRBD1 (6 bases). The V gene lost 0 bases and the J gene lost 7 bases, with 12 bases spanning the gap. CDR1 is KGHTA, CDR2 FRNEEI, per germline. The CDR3 extends over 15 amino acids. The CDR3 DNA, read in part, is TGTGCCAGCAGTCTGTATAGGGGGGGTTGCGAAAGATTATTT. Encoded protein: CASSLYRGGCERLF. The entire CDR3 sequence reads CASSLYRGGCERLFF.

The count of this clone is one. Gene and germline names: mouse. The read falls 1 residue short of the CDR3 end, and the missing part is taken from the germline J gene. The rearrangement links TRBV13-2 to TRBJ2-1, with 8 bases matching TRBD1. V lost 5 bases to trimming and J lost 4 bases; unmatched junction nucleotides: 2. CDR3 length: 13 amino acids. Germline CDR1 and CDR2: NNHNN and SYGAGS (reference sequence). CDR3 sequence: CASGGQVYAEQFF. The sequenced CDR3 bases are TGTGCCAGCGGGGGACAGGTATATGCTGAGCAGTTC.

Details on this clone: Germline and genes here are mouse. CDR3 region: CASSLRDRGSERLFF. The sequenced part of the CDR3 DNA is TGTGCTAGCAGTTTACGGGACAGGGGGAGCGAAAGATTATTT. This chain connects TRBV29 to TRBJ1-4, with TRBD1 identical over 11 bases. With the read ending 1 residue before the CDR3 end, the germline J gene is used to fill in that end. The trim removed 2 bases at V and 7 bases at J, leaving 3 bases unmatched. CDR3 length: 15 residues. The germline CDR1 and CDR2 sequences are MSHET and SYDVDS.

To note about this clone: Gene names and germline match the mouse. The read gets to within 1 residue of the CDR3 end, and the germline J gene fills in the rest. Other DNA sequences within the sample encode an identical CDR3. The genes are TRBV15 and TRBJ2-7; either TRBD1 or TRBD2 may supply D (6 bases each). Trimming pared 3 bases from V and 7 bases from J, leaving 7 bases between. The CDR3 runs 11 residues. The germline gives CDR1 SGHND, CDR2 FRSKSL. This CDR3 reads CASSFGGEQYF. The sequenced part of the CDR3 DNA is TGTGCCAGCAGTTTCGGGGGCGAACAGTAC.

Note on this clone: Gene names follow the mouse nomenclature. The CDR3 end lies 1 residue beyond the end of the read and is filled in from the germline J gene. V and J are TRBV15 and TRBJ2-4; no clear D. Trimming pared 5 bases from V and 5 bases from J, leaving 5 bases between. CDR1 SGHND and CDR2 FRSKSL come from the germline V gene. This CDR3 is 11 amino acids long. The CDR3 sequence: CASSKGNTLYF. The sequenced part of the CDR3 DNA is TGTGCCAGCAGTAAGGGAAACACCTTGTAC.

As regards this clone: All gene names here are mouse names. The read terminates 1 residue ahead of where the CDR3 ends, so the germline J gene completes it. The rearrangement joins TRBV13-3 to TRBJ1-5; 7 bases align to TRBD1. CDR3 length: 13 amino acids. V dropped 0 bases and J dropped 7; count of bases not matched to a gene: 1. CDR1 is NNHDY, CDR2 SYVADS, per germline. The covered CDR3 bases are TGTGCCAGCAGTGATGGACAGGGTCAGGCTCCGCTT. This encodes CASSDGQGQAPL. The whole CDR3 sequence reads CASSDGQGQAPLF.

In the case of this clone: Mouse names are used for the genes. Coverage ceases 1 residue before the CDR3 finishes, and the germline J gene fills in the end. The V call is TRBV31, the J call TRBJ2-5; 7 bases line up with TRBD2. J lost 1 base, V lost 3 bases, and 1 base had no gene match. The germline CDR1 and CDR2 sequences are GKSSPN and SITVG. The CDR3 runs to 13 residues. CDR3 protein: CAWSWGYQDTQYF. The DNA read from the CDR3 is TGTGCCTGGAGCTGGGGGTACCAAGACACCCAGTAC.

Concerning this clone itself: Gene labels here are mouse ones. Read sequence stops 1 residue before the CDR3 end, and the germline J gene provides the missing end. This rearrangement joins TRBV16 to TRBJ2-2, with TRBD1 matching 7 bases. Looked up from germline, CDR1 is SGHSA and CDR2 is FRNQAP. The J segment lost 1 base and the V segment lost 3 bases, leaving 2 bases of the junction unmatched. CDR3 length: 15 amino acids. Incomplete CDR3 DNA: TGTGCAAGCAGCTTCAGACAGGGAAACACCGGGCAGCTCTAC. It specifies CASSFRQGNTGQLY. The CDR3 in its entirety is CASSFRQGNTGQLYF.

Only a few counts were recorded for this clone. The listed genes are named as in mouse. The CDR3 extends 1 residue past the end of the read, so its final part is completed from the germline J gene. J is TRBJ2-7 and V is TRBV5; 9 positions agree with TRBD1. Germline CDR1 and CDR2: LGHNA and YNLKQL (reference sequence). The CDR3 length is 14 residues. V lost 4 bases to trimming and J lost 5 bases; unmatched junction nucleotides: 6. The CDR3 is CASSRGTGFNEQYF. CDR3 DNA, as far as it was read: TGTGCCAGCAGCCGCGGGACAGGGTTTAATGAACAGTAC.

About this clone itself: The germline and genes are mouse ones. The sequenced fragment ends 1 residue before the CDR3 boundary, so the rest is inferred from the germline J gene. The chain uses TRBV20 and TRBJ2-4; 9 positions agree with TRBD2. CDR1 GFQATS and CDR2 STVNSAI come from the germline V gene. The V and J ends lost 3 bases and 7 bases, in that order; junction bases with no gene match: 5. This CDR3 region has 13 residues. Here the CDR3 reads CGARTAGGDTLYF. CDR3 DNA (partial): TGTGGTGCTAGAACGGCTGGGGGGGACACCTTGTAC.